This TCR beta chain was observed in a study of blood T cell repertoires in COVID-19. Background on the study: Acute and convalescent COVID-19 samples came from the United States, Italy and Spain. T cells, B-cell-depleted T cells, or PBMCs supplied cDNA or gDNA.

Per the original data handling: Researchers report that nucleated cell counts were estimated from reference gene primer amplification. Measured with immunoSEQ multiplex PCR; TCRdb has only the in-frame clones, and not every one. V, J and clone size derive from that table, while D and trimming were established from the DNA sequence. Of more than 110,000 clones detected, around 89% appear once; the ten largest clones hold 2.5% to 3%. Trimming removed 6 bases from V and 3 bases from J, with 23 bases in between. The CDR3 runs to 17 residues. CDR1 is KGHSH, CDR2 LQKENI, per germline. The chain recombines TRBV18 with TRBJ1-2; D unclear. The sequence came from a man between 60 and 75 years old with active or convalescent COVID-19. The source material was peripheral blood. CDR3: CASSQSQPALRDYGYTF. CDR3 coding DNA: TGTGCCAGCTCTCAATCCCAGCCGGCCCTTCGGGACTATGGCTACACCTTC. The full variable domain, rest sourced from reference TRBV18 and TRBJ1-2, is NAGVMQNPRHLVRRRGQEARLRCSPMKGHSHVYWYRQLPEEGLKFMVYLQKENIIDESGMPKERFSAEFPKEGPSILRIQQVVRGDSAAYFCASSQSQPALRDYGYTFGSGTRLTVV.